Shown below are 9 T cell receptor beta chains from a single sample sequenced in a study of T cells in Graves' hyperthyroidism and ophthalmopathy. The source material, RNA transcripts, was used to amplify TCR beta CDR3 regions. First-round RT-PCR with HTBI primers amplified the TCR CDR3 region. TCRdb independently ran MiXCR on the multiplex PCR reads; one entry per CDR3 protein. The sample has hundreds of thousands of distinct CDR3 sequences, roughly 22% seen once. Sample: blood. These receptor sequences come from a man aged 25 to 40 with Graves' ophthalmopathy.

The V and J genes are TRBV5-1 and TRBJ2-7; D remains unclear. This CDR3 comprises 14 residues. CDR1 and CDR2 from the germline V gene are SGHRS and YFSETQ. V lost 1 base and J lost 1, with 9 bases in between. The CDR3 protein is CASSLIGSSYEQYF. The CDR3 DNA sequence: TGCGCCAGCAGCTTGATTGGCTCATCCTACGAGCAGTACTTC.

This clonotype was recorded once. The chain joins TRBV5-1 to TRBJ2-1, with D perhaps matching TRBD1 or TRBD2 (6 bases each). V shed 4 bases and J shed 7 bases, with 21 bases lying between them. Germline CDR1 and CDR2: SGHRS and YFSETQ. This CDR3 comprises 16 residues. The CDR3 sequence is CASSPGENRARNEQFF. CDR3 DNA sequence: TGCGCCAGCAGCCCGGGGGAAAACAGGGCGAGGAATGAGCAGTTCTTC.

The chain joins TRBV29-1 to TRBJ1-4; possible D gene TRBD1, 5 bases. Germline loops: CDR1 SQVTM, CDR2 ANQGSEA. Deletions cut 0 bases from V and 7 bases from J, with 15 bases between. The CDR3 totals 15 residues. CDR3 sequence: CSVEDLGEASEKLFF. The CDR3 DNA follows: TGCAGCGTTGAAGATCTGGGGGAGGCTAGTGAAAAACTGTTTTTT.

There are many counts of this clonotype. This sequence joins TRBV6-1 and TRBJ1-5; no clear D gene. Trimming removed 6 bases from V and 2 bases from J, with 11 bases in between. This CDR3 spans 14 amino acids. The germline CDR1 and CDR2 sequences are MNHNS and SASEGT. As DNA, the CDR3 is TGTGCCAGCAGCACCATACTGGGCAATCAGCCCCAGCATTTT. Amino acid sequence: CASSTILGNQPQHF.

This clonotype was recorded a few times. The chain recombines TRBV28 with TRBJ1-1; a possible D gene is TRBD1 (5 bases). The germline V gene encodes CDR1 MDHEN and CDR2 SYDVKM. The CDR3 consists of 11 residues. V was clipped by 3 bases and J by 10 bases, with 9 bases between them. This CDR3 reads CASSFRDLAFF. The CDR3 DNA is TGTGCCAGCAGTTTCCGGGACTTAGCTTTCTTT.

This clonotype was seen at least ten times. The chain combines TRBV28 with TRBJ2-7; D gene unclear. Germline CDR1 MDHEN, CDR2 SYDVKM. This CDR3 has 13 amino acids. Trimming left V 2 bases short and J 5 bases short, with 10 bases between. This chain's CDR3 is CASSLLAHHEQYF. CDR3 sequence (DNA): TGTGCCAGCAGTTTACTTGCGCACCACGAGCAGTACTTC. The complete variable domain, with remaining parts taken from reference TRBV28 and TRBJ2-7, reads DVKVTQSSRYLVKRTGEKVFLECVQDMDHENMFWYRQDPGLGLRLIYFSYDVKMKEKGDIPEGYSVSREKKERFSLILESASTNQTSMYLCASSLLAHHEQYFGPGTRLTVT.

Only a few counts were recorded for this clonotype. The chain joins TRBV6-1 to TRBJ2-1; 8 bases match TRBD2. This CDR3 contains 17 residues. The ends lost 6 bases at V and 3 bases at J; junction bases unmatched: 13. Germline CDR1 is MNHNS and CDR2 is SASEGT. CDR3 protein: CASSLPTGTRDYNEQFF. In nucleotides, the CDR3 is TGTGCCAGCAGCTTGCCCACCGGGACTAGGGACTACAATGAGCAGTTCTTC.

The sample holds a few counts of this clonotype. The chain combines TRBV7-9 with TRBJ2-5; TRBD2 is a possible D gene (5 bases). With 5 bases removed from V and 2 bases from J, the gap between germline ends came to 18 bases. Germline CDR1 SEHNR, CDR2 FQNEAQ (reference sequence). The CDR3 contains 16 residues. The CDR3 region is CASSLGVSAAQETQYF. Here the CDR3 DNA reads TGTGCCAGCAGCCTAGGCGTGTCAGCGGCGCAAGAGACCCAGTACTTC. Combining the CDR3 with reference TRBV7-9 and TRBJ2-5 gives the whole variable domain DTGVSQNPRHKITKRGQNVTFRCDPISEHNRLYWYRQTLGQGPEFLTYFQNEAQLEKSRLLSDRFSAERPKGSFSTLEIQRTEQGDSAMYLCASSLGVSAAQETQYFGPGTRLLVL.

The chain employs TRBV30 and TRBJ1-5; maybe TRBD1 (5 bases). The CDR3 is 14 amino acids. Germline-derived CDR1 and CDR2 are GTSNPN and SVGIG (reference sequence). The V end lost 4 bases, the J end lost 3 bases, and 13 bases lay between the germline ends. CDR3 in DNA: TGTGCCTGGACCCGGGACGGACTCAATCAGCCCCAGCATTTT. This encodes CAWTRDGLNQPQHF.